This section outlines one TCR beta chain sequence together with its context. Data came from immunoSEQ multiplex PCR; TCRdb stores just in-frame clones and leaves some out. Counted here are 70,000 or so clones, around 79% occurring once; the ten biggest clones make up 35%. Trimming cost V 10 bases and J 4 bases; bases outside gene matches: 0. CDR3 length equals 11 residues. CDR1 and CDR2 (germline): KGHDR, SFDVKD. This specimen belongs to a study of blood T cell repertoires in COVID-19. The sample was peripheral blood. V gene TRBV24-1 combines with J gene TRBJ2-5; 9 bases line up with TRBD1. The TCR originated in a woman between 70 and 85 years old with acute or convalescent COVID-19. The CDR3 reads CATGQGETQYF. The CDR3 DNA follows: TGTGCCACGGGACAGGGAGAGACCCAGTACTTC.